The entry below describes one T cell receptor (beta chain). Its target is unknown. The TCRbeta library incorporated unique molecular identifiers. TCRdb reanalysed the PCR reads using MiXCR and keeps one entry per CDR3 protein. The data show approximately 520,000 distinct CDR3 sequences, around 10% seen once. These data come from a study of T-cell reconstitution after alpha-beta-depleted transplantation in children. Findings and caveats of the study: After transplant, at about two months, alpha-beta T cells were reportedly derived from several hundred expanded graft clones. The high TCRbeta diversity at day 60 in some patients came from surviving recipient T cells and thymic progenitors. When one year had passed after transplant, most T-cell counts and diversity came from newly produced T cells.

J was trimmed by 10 bases and V by 0 bases; bases with no gene match: 8. This CDR3 contains 14 residues. Germline V CDR1 and CDR2: SQVTM, ANQGSEA. The V and J genes are TRBV29-1 and TRBJ2-1; 8 nucleotides align to TRBD1. The sample in question was PBMCs, mostly from graft donor cells, obtained 180 days after TCRalphabeta/CD19-depleted stem cell transplant. The receptor comes from a female patient aged 2-10 years who had a stem cell transplant for aplastic anemia, so the T cells may come from the graft donor. The CDR3 protein is CSVEDYQGAWEQFF. Written as DNA, the CDR3 is TGCAGCGTTGAAGATTACCAGGGGGCTTGGGAGCAGTTCTTC.